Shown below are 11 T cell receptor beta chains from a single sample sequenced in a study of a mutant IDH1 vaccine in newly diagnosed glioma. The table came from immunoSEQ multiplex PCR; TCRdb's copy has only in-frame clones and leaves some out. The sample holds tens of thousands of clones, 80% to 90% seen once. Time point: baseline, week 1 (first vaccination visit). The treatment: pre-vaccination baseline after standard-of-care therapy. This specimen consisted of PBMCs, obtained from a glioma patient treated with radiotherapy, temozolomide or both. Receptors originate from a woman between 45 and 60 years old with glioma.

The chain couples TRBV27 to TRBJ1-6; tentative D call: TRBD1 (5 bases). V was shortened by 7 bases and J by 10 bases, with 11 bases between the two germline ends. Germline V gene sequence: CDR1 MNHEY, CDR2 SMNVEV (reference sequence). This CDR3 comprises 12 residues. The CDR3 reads CASNSGYSPLHF. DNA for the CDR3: TGTGCCAGCAACTCAGGGTACTCACCCCTCCACTTT.

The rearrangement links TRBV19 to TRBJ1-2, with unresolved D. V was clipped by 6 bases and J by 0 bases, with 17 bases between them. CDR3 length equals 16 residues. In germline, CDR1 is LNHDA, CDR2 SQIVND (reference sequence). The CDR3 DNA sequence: TGTGCCAGTAGACTGACCCTCCTTGGGGCTAACTATGGCTACACCTTC. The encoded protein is CASRLTLLGANYGYTF.

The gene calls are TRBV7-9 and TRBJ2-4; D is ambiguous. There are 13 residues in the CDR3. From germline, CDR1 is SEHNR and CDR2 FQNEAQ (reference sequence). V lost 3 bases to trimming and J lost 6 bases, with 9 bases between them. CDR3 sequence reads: CASSLASGNIQYF. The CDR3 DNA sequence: TGTGCCAGCAGCTTGGCCTCTGGAAACATTCAGTACTTC.

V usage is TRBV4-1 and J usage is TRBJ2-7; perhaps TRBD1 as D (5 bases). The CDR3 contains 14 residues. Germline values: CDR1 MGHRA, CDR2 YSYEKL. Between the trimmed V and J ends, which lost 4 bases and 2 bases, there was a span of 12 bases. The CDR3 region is CASSPGAAAYEQYF. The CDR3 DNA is TGCGCCAGCAGCCCTGGGGCCGCTGCCTACGAGCAGTACTTC.

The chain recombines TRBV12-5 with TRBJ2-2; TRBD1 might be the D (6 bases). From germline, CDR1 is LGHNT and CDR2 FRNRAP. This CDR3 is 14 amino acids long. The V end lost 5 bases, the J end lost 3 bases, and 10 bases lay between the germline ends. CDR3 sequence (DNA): TGTGCTAGTGGTCTGGACAGTTACACCGGGGAGCTGTTTTTT. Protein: CASGLDSYTGELFF.

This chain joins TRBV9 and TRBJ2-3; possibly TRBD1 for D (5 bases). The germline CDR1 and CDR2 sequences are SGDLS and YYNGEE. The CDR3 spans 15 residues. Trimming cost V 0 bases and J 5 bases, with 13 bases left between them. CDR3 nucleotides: TGTGCCAGCAGCGTAGAGGGCCTAGGGGAAGATACGCAGTATTTT. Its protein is CASSVEGLGEDTQYF. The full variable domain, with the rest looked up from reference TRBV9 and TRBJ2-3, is DSGVTQTPKHLITATGQRVTLRCSPRSGDLSVYWYQQSLDQGLQFLIQYYNGEERAKGNILERFSAQQFPDLHSELNLSSLELGDSALYFCASSVEGLGEDTQYFGPGTRLTVL.

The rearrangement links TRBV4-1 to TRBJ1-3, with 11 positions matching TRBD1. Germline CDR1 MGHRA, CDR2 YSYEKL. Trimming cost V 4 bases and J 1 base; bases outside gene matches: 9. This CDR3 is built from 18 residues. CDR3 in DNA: TGCGCCAGCAGCCGCGGTAGGACAGGGGGCTCTTCTGGAAACACCATATATTTT. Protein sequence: CASSRGRTGGSSGNTIYF.

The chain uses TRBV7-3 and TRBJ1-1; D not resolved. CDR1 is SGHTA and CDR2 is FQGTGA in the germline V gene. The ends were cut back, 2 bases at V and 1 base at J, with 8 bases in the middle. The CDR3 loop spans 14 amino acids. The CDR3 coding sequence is TGTGCCAGCAGCTTACGGGGAGAGAACACTGAAGCTTTCTTT. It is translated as CASSLRGENTEAFF.

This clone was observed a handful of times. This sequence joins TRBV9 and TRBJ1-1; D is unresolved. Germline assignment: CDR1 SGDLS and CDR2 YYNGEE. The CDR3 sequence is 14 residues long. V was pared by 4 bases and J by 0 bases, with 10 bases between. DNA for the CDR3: TGTGCCAGCAGCCCCCCGGTTATGAACACTGAAGCTTTCTTT. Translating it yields CASSPPVMNTEAFF.

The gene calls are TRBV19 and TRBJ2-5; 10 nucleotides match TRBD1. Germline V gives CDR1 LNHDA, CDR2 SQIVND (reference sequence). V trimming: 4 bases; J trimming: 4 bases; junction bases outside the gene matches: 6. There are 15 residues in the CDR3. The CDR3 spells CASSTRTGGSETQYF. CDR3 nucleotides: TGTGCCAGTAGTACCCGGACAGGGGGATCAGAGACCCAGTACTTC.

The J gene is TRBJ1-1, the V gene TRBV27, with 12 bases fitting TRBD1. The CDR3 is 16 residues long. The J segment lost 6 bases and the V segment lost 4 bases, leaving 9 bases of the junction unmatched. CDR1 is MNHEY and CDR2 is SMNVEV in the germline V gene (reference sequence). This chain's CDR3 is CASSSGTGGLRSEAFF. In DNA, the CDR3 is TGTGCCAGCAGTTCCGGGACAGGGGGCCTCAGGTCTGAAGCTTTCTTT.